What follows are 14 T cell receptor beta chains derived from one specimen sequenced in a study of siplizumab effects on memory and regulatory T cells. Method: immunoSEQ multiplex PCR; TCRdb's copy keeps in-frame clones and lacks some. The sample contains some 62,000 clones, 75% to 90% of which appear only once. Sequences were obtained from memory CD4+ T cells sorted from blood. The receptors stem from a human donor in good health.

As regards this clone: The same CDR3 also results from other DNA sequences found in this sample. This chain uses TRBV2 with TRBJ2-2; perhaps TRBD1 as D (6 bases). The length of the CDR3 is 16 residues. Per the germline V gene, CDR1 is SNHLY and CDR2 is FYNNEI. V lost 9 bases to trimming and J lost 2 bases, with 19 bases between them. The CDR3, as DNA: TGTGCCAGGAAAGAGGGGCAGGGGACCAACACCGGGGAGCTGTTTTTT. As protein: CARKEGQGTNTGELFF.

This clone occurred once. The chain links TRBV10-3 to TRBJ2-5; possibly TRBD1 for D (5 bases). Per germline, CDR1 ENHRY and CDR2 SYGVKD. The CDR3 spans 11 residues. The V and J ends lost 11 bases and 3 bases respectively, with 10 bases between them. CDR3 sequence reads: CAAAQEETQYF. The CDR3 bases are TGTGCCGCGGCACAGGAAGAGACCCAGTACTTC.

The gene calls are TRBV6-6 and TRBJ2-7, with D perhaps given as TRBD1 or TRBD2 (5 bases each). V lost 8 bases to trimming and J lost 5 bases, with 19 bases between them. Germline values: CDR1 MNHNY, CDR2 SVGAGI (reference sequence). The CDR3 extends over 14 amino acids. As DNA, the CDR3 is TGTGCCAGCTGGGGGAACCCTGAGGGCAACGAGCAGTACTTC. It is translated as CASWGNPEGNEQYF.

Turning to this clone: Other nucleotide sequences in the sample specify the same CDR3. DNA for the CDR3: TGTGCCAGCAGTCGCGACTACTCTGGGGCCAACGTCCTGACTTTC. It encodes CASSRDYSGANVLTF. This chain links TRBV7-3 with TRBJ2-6, with D possibly matching TRBD2 (5 bases). The V gene's germline CDR1 is SGHTA and CDR2 FQGTGA. The CDR3 covers 15 residues. V was pared by 6 bases and J by 0 bases, with 9 bases between.

This clone was observed a few times. The rearrangement links TRBV10-1 to TRBJ1-1; 7 nucleotides agree with TRBD1. J gave up 3 bases and V 10 bases, and 8 bases lay outside the gene matches. This CDR3 is built from 13 residues. The germline CDR1 and CDR2 sequences are WNHNN and SYGVQD (reference sequence). The CDR3: CATSRDRHTEAFF. CDR3 nucleotides: TGCGCCACATCCCGGGACAGACACACTGAAGCTTTCTTT.

The J gene is TRBJ2-3, the V gene TRBV27, with TRBD2 matching over 9 bases. V lost 5 bases to trimming and J lost 5 bases; unmatched junction nucleotides: 5. The CDR3 covers 14 residues. Germline CDR1 MNHEY, CDR2 SMNVEV (reference sequence). DNA of the CDR3: TGTGCCAGCAGTGCTAGCGGGACCCGAGATACGCAGTATTTT. Protein product: CASSASGTRDTQYF.

This chain connects TRBV28 to TRBJ1-2; D is possibly TRBD1 (6 bases). The germline V gene encodes CDR1 MDHEN and CDR2 SYDVKM. The CDR3 extends over 13 amino acids. Trimming pared 2 bases from V and 4 bases from J, leaving 8 bases between. The CDR3 spells CASSLGTSYGYTF. DNA of the CDR3: TGTGCCAGCAGTTTAGGGACATCCTATGGCTACACCTTC.

The chain links TRBV5-4 to TRBJ2-7; 8 nucleotides match TRBD1. The CDR3 has 14 amino acids. Looked up from germline, CDR1 is SGHNT and CDR2 is YYREEE (reference sequence). The J segment lost 2 bases and the V segment lost 4 bases, leaving 5 bases of the junction unmatched. The CDR3 reads CASSPGQATYEQYF. Written as DNA, the CDR3 is TGTGCCAGCAGCCCGGGACAGGCCACCTACGAGCAGTACTTC.

The V call is TRBV7-9, the J call TRBJ2-6; D remains ambiguous. Germline values: CDR1 SEHNR, CDR2 FQNEAQ (reference sequence). The CDR3 loop spans 15 amino acids. V was shortened by 6 bases and J by 0 bases, with 9 bases between the two germline ends. The chain's CDR3 is CASSDGVSGANVLTF. In nucleotides, the CDR3 is TGTGCCAGCAGTGATGGGGTCTCTGGGGCCAACGTCCTGACTTTC.

The V and J genes are TRBV4-2 and TRBJ2-5, with TRBD1 matching over 7 bases. TRBJ2-7 matches the DNA end more closely, so the J call is doubtful. This CDR3 is built from 14 residues. CDR1 and CDR2 (germline): LGHNA, YNFKEQ. In DNA, the CDR3 is TGTGCCAGCAGCCAAGTGACAGGGCCTAACGAGCAGTACTTC. Amino acid sequence: CASSQVTGPNEQYF.

The chain couples TRBV6-1 to TRBJ1-5, with D unresolved. CDR1 is MNHNS, CDR2 SASEGT, per germline. The CDR3 consists of 15 residues. V was pared by 0 bases and J by 3 bases, with 9 bases between. The CDR3: CASSEAKGHNQPQHF. CDR3 nucleotides: TGTGCCAGCAGTGAAGCAAAAGGGCACAATCAGCCCCAGCATTTT.

On this clone: The same CDR3 arises from other DNA sequences in this sample as well. The chain combines TRBV20-1 with TRBJ2-5; no definite D call. The CDR3 has 10 residues. In germline, CDR1 is DFQATT, CDR2 SNEGSKA (reference sequence). V lost 3 bases to trimming and J lost 3 bases, with 2 bases between them. Here the CDR3 reads CSARKETQYF. The DNA of the CDR3 is TGCAGTGCTAGGAAAGAGACCCAGTACTTC.

The chain joins TRBV6-1 to TRBJ1-1; D remains unclear. The CDR3 length is 11 residues. Trimming left V 2 bases short and J 11 bases short, with 9 bases between. Germline CDR1 and CDR2: MNHNS and SASEGT. The CDR3 bases are TGTGCCAGCAGTGAAAGATCCAGGGCTTTCTTT. Its translation is CASSERSRAFF.

The J gene is TRBJ2-1, the V gene TRBV9, with D possibly matching TRBD1 (6 bases). The CDR3 extends over 13 amino acids. Germline V CDR1 and CDR2: SGDLS, YYNGEE. The ends were cut back, 4 bases at V and 6 bases at J, with 11 bases in the middle. As DNA, the CDR3 is TGTGCCAGCAGCACGGGACACGTCAATGAGCAGTTCTTC. Translating gives CASSTGHVNEQFF.